Presented here are 28 T cell receptor beta chains from one specimen sequenced in a study of cytomegalovirus exposure and HLA in healthy donors. Primers: 60 Vbeta forward and 13 Jbeta reverse. Generated by immunoSEQ multiplex PCR, the TCRdb table keeps only in-frame clones and is missing some. Among some 40,000 clones listed, around 53% were seen once. Sequencing was carried out using PBMCs. These receptors were obtained from a woman aged 40 to 50 in good health and CMV-seropositive.

By share of the sample, this clone is medium-sized. CDR3 DNA: TGTGCCAGCAGCCCAGGGGAGGGCCTAAACACCGGGGAGCTGTTTTTT. Residues: CASSPGEGLNTGELFF. This rearrangement joins TRBV4-2 to TRBJ2-2, with a tentative D call TRBD2 (7 bases). The CDR3 consists of 16 residues. V dropped 4 bases and J dropped 2 bases, with 14 bases sitting between them. Germline CDR1 and CDR2: LGHNA and YNFKEQ.

The genes are TRBV2 and TRBJ2-2; 8 nucleotides agree with TRBD1. The CDR3 is made up of 15 amino acids. Trimming removed 7 bases from V and 0 bases from J; junction bases left unmatched: 4. Germline CDR1 SNHLY, CDR2 FYNNEI. In nucleotides, the CDR3 is TGTGCCAGCAAGGGACAGGCCGCGAACACCGGGGAGCTGTTTTTT. Protein: CASKGQAANTGELFF.

This clone was observed once. The rearrangement links TRBV2 to TRBJ1-2; D is unresolved. Germline V lookup: CDR1 SNHLY, CDR2 FYNNEI. This CDR3 has 13 amino acids. V lost 1 base, J lost 1 base, and 4 bases lay in between. The DNA for the CDR3 is TGTGCCAGCAGTGAAGGCGTTAACTATGGCTACACCTTC. Protein: CASSEGVNYGYTF. Full variable domain (missing parts from reference TRBV2 and TRBJ1-2): EPEVTQTPSHQVTQMGQEVILRCVPISNHLYFYWYRQILGQKVEFLVSFYNNEISEKSEIFDDQFSVERPDGSNFTLKIRSTKLEDSAMYFCASSEGVNYGYTFGSGTRLTVV.

This chain uses TRBV2 with TRBJ2-2; 9 positions agree with TRBD2. The germline gives CDR1 SNHLY, CDR2 FYNNEI. CDR3 length equals 18 residues. V was clipped by 2 bases and J by 3 bases; unmatched bases: 10. This chain's CDR3 is CASSEWGGGAADTGELFF. CDR3 in DNA: TGTGCCAGCAGTGAATGGGGCGGGGGGGCCGCGGACACCGGGGAGCTGTTTTTT. Complete variable domain (other parts from reference TRBV2 and TRBJ2-2): EPEVTQTPSHQVTQMGQEVILRCVPISNHLYFYWYRQILGQKVEFLVSFYNNEISEKSEIFDDQFSVERPDGSNFTLKIRSTKLEDSAMYFCASSEWGGGAADTGELFFGEGSRLTVL.

This clone was counted between two and nine times. The V call is TRBV6-6, the J call TRBJ2-1; 10 bases match TRBD2. With 5 bases clipped from V and 6 bases from J, the junction kept 10 bases outside the gene matches. This CDR3 has 16 residues. The germline V gene encodes CDR1 MNHNY and CDR2 SVGAGI (reference sequence). CDR3 DNA: TGTGCCAGCAGTACTGGGAGCGGGGGGGCAGGCAATGAGCAGTTCTTC. This sequence encodes CASSTGSGGAGNEQFF.

This chain uses TRBV5-8 with TRBJ1-1; 8 bases are a match to TRBD1. Germline values: CDR1 SGHTS, CDR2 YDEGEE. Losses at the gene ends were 5 bases for V and 8 bases for J; bases not matched to a gene: 8. The CDR3 runs 13 residues. The chain's CDR3 is CASSVLGDREAFF. The CDR3 nucleotides are TGTGCCAGCAGTGTGCTAGGGGACAGGGAAGCTTTCTTT.

This clone showed up just a few times. The chain employs TRBV7-8 and TRBJ1-5; no clear D gene. The CDR3 runs 14 residues. Germline assignment: CDR1 SGHVS and CDR2 FQNEAQ. Trimming removed 4 bases from V and 3 bases from J, with 10 bases in between. The DNA for the CDR3 is TGTGCCAGCAGCTACGGGTGGCTCAATCAGCCCCAGCATTTT. As protein: CASSYGWLNQPQHF.

The chain couples TRBV6-1 to TRBJ1-4; 11 bases fit TRBD1. This CDR3 contains 15 residues. V lost 5 bases, J lost 7 bases, and 6 bases stayed unmatched. Germline CDR1 MNHNS, CDR2 SASEGT. In DNA, the CDR3 is TGTGCCAGCAGTAGGACAGGGGGCGACAGTGAAAAACTGTTTTTT. Protein product: CASSRTGGDSEKLFF.

The chain recombines TRBV5-1 with TRBJ2-7; TRBD1 is a possible D gene (5 bases). The germline V and J ends were trimmed by 6 bases and 1 base, with 8 bases remaining between them. Germline CDR1 is SGHRS and CDR2 is YFSETQ. The CDR3 spans 12 residues. The CDR3 nucleotides read TGCGCCAGCAAGGACACATCCTACGAGCAGTACTTC. Encoded protein: CASKDTSYEQYF.

The genes are TRBV5-4 and TRBJ1-6, with 7 bases aligning to TRBD1. CDR1 and CDR2 (germline): SGHNT, YYREEE (reference sequence). The CDR3 runs to 14 residues. The J segment lost 5 bases and the V segment lost 3 bases, leaving 2 bases of the junction unmatched. CDR3 loop: CASSSGQDNSPLHF. The CDR3 DNA is TGTGCCAGCAGCTCCGGACAGGATAATTCACCCCTCCACTTT. Full variable domain (outside the CDR3, taken from reference TRBV5-4 and TRBJ1-6): ETGVTQSPTHLIKTRGQQVTLRCSSQSGHNTVSWYQQALGQGPQFIFQYYREEENGRGNFPPRFSGLQFPNYSSELNVNALELDDSALYLCASSSGQDNSPLHFGNGTRLTVT.

This clone was seen a handful of times. The genes are TRBV5-1 and TRBJ2-3, with D tentatively TRBD2 (5 bases). Trimming left V 0 bases short and J 4 bases short, with 15 bases between. CDR3 length equals 16 residues. Germline V gene sequence: CDR1 SGHRS, CDR2 YFSETQ. The CDR3 here is CASSLGIPPGADTQYF. CDR3 DNA: TGCGCCAGCAGCTTGGGTATCCCCCCCGGGGCAGATACGCAGTATTTT.

The chain links TRBV7-3 to TRBJ1-2; perhaps TRBD1 as D (5 bases). The V gene's germline CDR1 is SGHTA and CDR2 FQGTGA. This CDR3 comprises 13 residues. V was clipped by 2 bases and J by 8 bases, with 12 bases between them. The CDR3 DNA is TGTGCCAGCAGCTTATCAGGGCCGGACGGCTACACCTTC. Its protein product is CASSLSGPDGYTF.

This clone was counted a single time. The V and J genes are TRBV7-2 and TRBJ1-5; 8 positions agree with TRBD1. From germline, CDR1 is SGHTA and CDR2 FQGNSA. With V trimmed by 0 bases and J by 5 bases, 6 bases remained unmatched. The CDR3 is 16 residues long. In DNA form, the CDR3 reads TGTGCCAGCAGCTTAGCTGGACAGGGAGGAGATCAGCCCCAGCATTTT. As protein: CASSLAGQGGDQPQHF.

The genes are TRBV5-1 and TRBJ2-7; 8 nucleotides line up with TRBD1. V was pared by 0 bases and J by 2 bases, with 1 base of the junction left unmatched. This CDR3 has 14 residues. Looked up from germline, CDR1 is SGHRS and CDR2 is YFSETQ. CDR3 region: CASSLGDRTYEQYF. The CDR3 DNA follows: TGCGCCAGCAGCTTGGGGGACAGGACCTACGAGCAGTACTTC.

The rearrangement uses TRBV18 and TRBJ1-2; TRBD1 might be the D (5 bases). Trimming removed 1 base from V and 3 bases from J, with 9 bases in between. The CDR3 runs to 14 residues. Germline CDR1 is KGHSH and CDR2 is LQKENI. Written as DNA, the CDR3 is TGTGCCAGCTCACCACAAAGCAGGGACTATGGCTACACCTTC. It encodes CASSPQSRDYGYTF.

The genes are TRBV28 and TRBJ2-7, with no clear D. Germline loops: CDR1 MDHEN, CDR2 SYDVKM. V was pared by 6 bases and J by 9 bases, with 12 bases between. This CDR3 region has 11 residues. CDR3 sequence: CASSKERVQYF. CDR3 DNA sequence: TGTGCCAGCAGCAAAGAACGAGTGCAGTACTTC.

The rearrangement links TRBV29-1 to TRBJ1-2, with 10 bases lining up with TRBD1. Germline V CDR1 and CDR2: SQVTM, ANQGSEA. Unmatched junction bases numbered 12, after V lost 3 bases and J lost 8 bases. This CDR3 contains 15 residues. CDR3 sequence: CSVDDNDRGPGGYTF. The CDR3 DNA follows: TGCAGCGTTGACGATAATGACAGGGGGCCTGGGGGCTACACCTTC.

This chain uses TRBV5-8 with TRBJ2-4; D unclear. Trimming removed 1 base at V and 5 bases at J, with 10 bases between. Germline values: CDR1 SGHTS, CDR2 YDEGEE. The CDR3 runs to 14 residues. The CDR3 sequence: CASSLLIRENIQYF. DNA of the CDR3: TGTGCCAGCAGCTTGCTAATACGGGAAAACATTCAGTACTTC.

The V and J genes are TRBV2 and TRBJ2-1; the match to TRBD1 covers 9 bases. This CDR3 spans 11 amino acids. The J segment lost 11 bases and the V segment lost 8 bases, leaving 4 bases of the junction unmatched. Germline values: CDR1 SNHLY, CDR2 FYNNEI. CDR3 in amino acids: CASVNRGQQFF. The CDR3 DNA reads TGTGCCAGCGTCAACAGGGGGCAGCAGTTCTTC.

The chain is built from TRBV6-5 and TRBJ1-1; D not resolved. The germline V gene has CDR1 MNHEY and CDR2 SVGAGI. This CDR3 comprises 16 residues. The V end was cut by 0 bases, the J end by 0 bases, with 11 bases between. In nucleotides, the CDR3 is TGTGCCAGCAGTTACTCGACAACGGGATTGAACACTGAAGCTTTCTTT. This translates into CASSYSTTGLNTEAFF.

The V and J genes are TRBV6-4 and TRBJ1-1, with TRBD1 matching 7 bases. Germline CDR1 reads MRHNA; CDR2 reads SNTAGT. The V segment lost 5 bases and the J segment 4 bases; nucleotides outside the gene matches: 7. The CDR3 is made up of 14 amino acids. CDR3 nucleotides: TGTGCCAGCAGTTTGGACAGGTCAAGCACTGAAGCTTTCTTT. It translates to CASSLDRSSTEAFF.

This chain links TRBV28 with TRBJ1-6; D not resolved. The CDR3 contains 15 residues. Germline assignment: CDR1 MDHEN and CDR2 SYDVKM. V lost 5 bases to trimming and J lost 5 bases, with 13 bases between them. The CDR3 here is CASSTVALNNSPLHF. The CDR3 DNA reads as TGTGCCAGCAGTACCGTGGCCCTGAATAATTCACCCCTCCACTTT.

The chain has TRBV6-1 and TRBJ1-1; D is possibly TRBD1 (5 bases). V was pared by 3 bases and J by 1 base, with 12 bases between. The CDR3 runs to 15 residues. The V gene's germline CDR1 is MNHNS and CDR2 SASEGT. CDR3 nucleotide sequence: TGTGCCAGCAGTGACCTCTGGGGGGGGAACACTGAAGCTTTCTTT. Translating gives CASSDLWGGNTEAFF.

This clone was counted between two and nine times. The chain joins TRBV10-3 to TRBJ2-7, with D perhaps matching TRBD1 (5 bases). Germline assignment: CDR1 ENHRY and CDR2 SYGVKD. V lost 2 bases, J lost 4 bases, and 9 bases lay in between. This CDR3 comprises 13 residues. The CDR3 loop is CAISEGQPYEQYF. CDR3 nucleotides: TGTGCCATCAGTGAGGGACAACCATACGAGCAGTACTTC.

The chain couples TRBV9 to TRBJ1-2, with unresolved D. The ends were cut back, 0 bases at V and 8 bases at J, with 8 bases in the middle. Germline V gene data show CDR1 as SGDLS and CDR2 as YYNGEE. CDR3 length equals 12 residues. The CDR3 spells CASSVGGGGYTF. The CDR3, as DNA: TGTGCCAGCAGCGTAGGGGGAGGGGGCTACACCTTC.

V and J are TRBV6-5 and TRBJ1-1, with no clear D. Deletions cut 8 bases from V and 1 base from J, with 14 bases between. Germline loops: CDR1 MNHEY, CDR2 SVGAGI. The CDR3 has 14 residues. CDR3 DNA sequence: TGTGCCAGCGGTCGCGGGTACGGGAACACTGAAGCTTTCTTT. Translating it yields CASGRGYGNTEAFF.

CDR3 residues: CASSYSRRANYGYTF. CDR3 DNA: TGTGCCAGCAGCTACTCGAGAAGAGCTAACTATGGCTACACCTTC. The V call is TRBV7-8, the J call TRBJ1-2; unclear D gene. Trimming took 4 bases from V and 0 from J, leaving 12 bases between them. Per the germline V gene, CDR1 is SGHVS and CDR2 is FQNEAQ. The CDR3 is 15 residues long.

As concerns this clone: The sample holds other DNA sequences that translate to the same CDR3. This chain uses TRBV4-2 with TRBJ2-3; no firm D call. The V gene's germline CDR1 is LGHNA and CDR2 YNFKEQ. Trimming removed 1 base at V and 2 bases at J, with 10 bases between. The CDR3 sequence is 15 residues long. CDR3 amino acids: CASSQVDSDTDTQYF. The CDR3 bases are TGTGCCAGCAGCCAAGTCGATTCAGACACAGATACGCAGTATTTT.